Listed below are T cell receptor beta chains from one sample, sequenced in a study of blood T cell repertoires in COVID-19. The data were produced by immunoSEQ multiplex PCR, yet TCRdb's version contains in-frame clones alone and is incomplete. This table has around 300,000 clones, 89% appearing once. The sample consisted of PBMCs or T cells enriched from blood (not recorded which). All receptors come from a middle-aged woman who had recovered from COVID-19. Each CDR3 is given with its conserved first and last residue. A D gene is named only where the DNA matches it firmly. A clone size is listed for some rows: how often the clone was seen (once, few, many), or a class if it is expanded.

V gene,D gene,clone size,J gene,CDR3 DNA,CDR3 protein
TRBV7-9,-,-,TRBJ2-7,TGTGCCAGCAGCTTAGGTCCGCCGGGAGCCTACGAGCAGTACTTC,CASSLGPPGAYEQYF
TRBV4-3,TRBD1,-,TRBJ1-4,TGCGCCAGCAGCCAAACAGGGGGTCGCGTGAAAAATGAAAAACTGTTTTTT,CASSQTGGRVKNEKLFF
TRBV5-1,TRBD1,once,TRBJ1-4,TGCGCCAGCAGCGCAGGGGGCAATGAAAAACTGTTTTTT,CASSAGGNEKLFF
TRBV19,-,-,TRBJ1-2,TGTGCCAGTAGCTACGCCGGGGAGGGGACTAACTATGGCTACACCTTC,CASSYAGEGTNYGYTF
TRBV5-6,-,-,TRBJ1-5,TGTGCCAGCAGCTTGTTCTCAGGGCAGGGCAATCAGCCCCAGCATTTT,CASSLFSGQGNQPQHF
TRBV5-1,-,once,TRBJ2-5,TGCGCCAGCAGCTGGGCGTCCGAAGAGACCCAGTACTTC,CASSWASEETQYF
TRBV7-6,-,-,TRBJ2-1,TGTGCCAGCGGAGGGGCCGATGAGCAGTTCTTC,CASGGADEQFF
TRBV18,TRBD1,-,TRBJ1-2,TGTGCCAGCTCCGGGACAGGAAACTATGGCTACACCTTC,CASSGTGNYGYTF
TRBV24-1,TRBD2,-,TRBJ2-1,TGTGCCACCAGTGATTCCGGAGGCCTAGCGGGAGTGGTTGAGCAGTTCTTC,CATSDSGGLAGVVEQFF
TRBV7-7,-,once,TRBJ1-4,TGTGCTAGCAGCCTCGGGACTTCAACTAATGAAAAACTGTTTTTT,CASSLGTSTNEKLFF
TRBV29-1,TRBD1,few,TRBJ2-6,TGCAGCGTTCCCGGGACAGCCGCTTTAGGGGCCAACGTCCTGACTTTC,CSVPGTAALGANVLTF
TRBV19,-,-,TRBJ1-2,TGTGCCAGTAGTATTGGGGGCGGCGGTAACTATGGCTACACCTTC,CASSIGGGGNYGYTF
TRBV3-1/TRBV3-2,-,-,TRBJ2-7,TGTGCCAGCAGCCAATGCGTCCTAGGCCCGCTGGGTCAGTACTTC,CASSQCVLGPLGQYF
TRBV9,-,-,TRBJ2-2,TGTGCCAGCAGCGTAGTCGGAGGGTCTAACGGGGAGCTGTTTTTT,CASSVVGGSNGELFF
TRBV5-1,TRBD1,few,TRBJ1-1,TGCGCCAGCAGCTGGGTCCCGGGACAGGGAACTGAAGCTTTCTTT,CASSWVPGQGTEAFF
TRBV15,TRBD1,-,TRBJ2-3,TGTGCCACCAGCAGAGATCCCGCAGGGGGCGTATTGAGTACGCAGTATTTT,CATSRDPAGGVLSTQYF